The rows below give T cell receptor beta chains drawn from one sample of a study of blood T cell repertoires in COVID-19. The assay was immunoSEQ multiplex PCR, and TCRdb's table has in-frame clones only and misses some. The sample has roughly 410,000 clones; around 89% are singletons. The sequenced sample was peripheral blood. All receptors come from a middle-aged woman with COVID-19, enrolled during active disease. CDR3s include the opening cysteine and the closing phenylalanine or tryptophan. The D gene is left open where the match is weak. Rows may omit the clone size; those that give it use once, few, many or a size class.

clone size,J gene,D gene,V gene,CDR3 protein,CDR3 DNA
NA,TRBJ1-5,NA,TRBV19,CASSMDSPRTPQHF,TGTGCCAGTAGTATGGACAGTCCCAGGACGCCCCAGCATTTT
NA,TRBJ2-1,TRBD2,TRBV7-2,CASSLGSGRGRGEQFF,TGTGCCAGCAGCTTAGGGAGCGGGAGAGGCAGGGGTGAGCAGTTCTTC
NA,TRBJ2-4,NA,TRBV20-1,CSASGSGAKNIQYF,TGCAGTGCTAGTGGTTCCGGGGCCAAAAACATTCAGTACTTC
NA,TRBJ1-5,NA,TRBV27,CASSLGASNQPQHF,TGTGCCAGCTCCCTAGGGGCTAGCAATCAGCCCCAGCATTTT
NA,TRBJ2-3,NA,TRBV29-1,CSVDKSTDTQYF,TGCAGCGTTGACAAAAGCACAGATACGCAGTATTTT
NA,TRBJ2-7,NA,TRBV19,CASSIRRTAGGEQYF,TGTGCCAGTAGTATTCGGCGGACGGCCGGGGGCGAGCAGTACTTC
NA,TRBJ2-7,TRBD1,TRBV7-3,CATSSSYRGTYEQYF,TGTGCCACCTCAAGTTCTTACAGGGGAACCTACGAGCAGTACTTC
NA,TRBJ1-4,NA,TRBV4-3,CASSQDPETGTNEKLFF,TGCGCCAGCAGCCAAGATCCAGAGACAGGCACTAATGAAAAACTGTTTTTT
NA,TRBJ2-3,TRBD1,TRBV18,CASSPQDRGSTDTQYF,TGTGCCAGCTCACCCCAAGACAGGGGTAGCACAGATACGCAGTATTTT
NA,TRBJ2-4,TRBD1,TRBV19,CASSIESTGAAKNIQYF,TGTGCCAGTAGTATAGAGTCGACAGGGGCAGCCAAAAACATTCAGTACTTC
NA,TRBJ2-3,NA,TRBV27,CASSLSYRLADTQYF,TGTGCCAGCAGTTTATCCTATCGACTAGCAGATACGCAGTATTTT
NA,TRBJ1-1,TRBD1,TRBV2,CASRKGAGNTEAFF,TGTGCCAGCAGGAAGGGGGCCGGGAACACTGAAGCTTTCTTT
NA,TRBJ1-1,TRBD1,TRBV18,CASSGTGGWAEAFF,TGTGCCAGCTCAGGCACAGGGGGCTGGGCTGAAGCTTTCTTT
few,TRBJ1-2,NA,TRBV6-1,CASSEALGGYGYTF,TGTGCCAGCAGTGAAGCGTTGGGAGGGTATGGCTACACCTTC
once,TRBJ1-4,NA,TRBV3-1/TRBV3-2,CASSQGAGVEKLFF,TGTGCCAGCAGCCAGGGGGCGGGGGTAGAAAAACTGTTTTTT
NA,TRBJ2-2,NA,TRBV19,CATQQRQRNTGELFF,TGTGCCACCCAGCAACGACAGAGGAACACCGGGGAGCTGTTTTTT
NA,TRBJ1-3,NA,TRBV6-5,CASKSYAGSGNTIYF,TGTGCCAGTAAAAGTTACGCAGGGTCTGGAAACACCATATATTTT
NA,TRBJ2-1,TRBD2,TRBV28,CAVKGLAGVDGYNEQFF,TGTGCCGTAAAGGGACTAGCGGGGGTCGACGGCTACAATGAGCAGTTCTTC
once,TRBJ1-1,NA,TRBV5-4,CASSFSSRGPEAFF,TGTGCCAGCAGCTTTAGTTCGAGAGGGCCTGAAGCTTTCTTT
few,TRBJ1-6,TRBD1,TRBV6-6,CASGTGGASYNSPLHF,TGTGCCAGCGGGACAGGGGGCGCCTCCTATAATTCACCCCTCCACTTT
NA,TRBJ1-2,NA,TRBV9,CASSVGDRLVGYTF,TGTGCCAGCAGCGTAGGCGACAGGCTAGTTGGCTACACCTTC
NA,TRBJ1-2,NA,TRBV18,CASSPGEIHYGYTF,TGTGCCAGCTCACCAGGGGAGATTCACTATGGCTACACCTTC
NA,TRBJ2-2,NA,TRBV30,CAWSTRPGAGELFF,TGTGCCTGGAGTACCCGTCCGGGGGCCGGGGAGCTGTTTTTT
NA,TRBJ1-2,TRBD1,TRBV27,CASSLRGRGPFNYGYTF,TGTGCCAGCAGTCTACGTGGCAGGGGGCCCTTTAACTATGGCTACACCTTC
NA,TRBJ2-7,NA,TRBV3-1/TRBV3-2,CASSWTDGSYEQYF,TGTGCCAGCAGTTGGACAGACGGTTCCTACGAGCAGTACTTC
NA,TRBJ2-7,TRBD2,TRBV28,CASRDSGSLDEQYF,TGTGCCAGCAGGGATAGCGGGAGTTTAGACGAGCAGTACTTC
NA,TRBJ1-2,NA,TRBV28,CASRPGFTGGYTF,TGTGCCAGCAGACCGGGTTTTACAGGCGGCTACACCTTC
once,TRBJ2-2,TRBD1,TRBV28,CASSSLGDRFNTGELFF,TGTGCCAGCAGTTCACTAGGGGACAGGTTTAACACCGGGGAGCTGTTTTTT
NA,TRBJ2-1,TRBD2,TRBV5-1,CASSPGLAGGSYNEQFF,TGCGCCAGCAGCCCGGGACTAGCGGGGGGCTCCTACAATGAGCAGTTCTTC
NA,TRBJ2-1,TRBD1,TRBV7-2,CASSLGRGPPYNEQFF,TGTGCCAGCAGCTTAGGCAGGGGGCCCCCCTACAATGAGCAGTTCTTC
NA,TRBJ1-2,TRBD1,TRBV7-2,CASSETGGYGYTF,TGTGCCAGCAGCGAGACAGGGGGATATGGCTACACCTTC
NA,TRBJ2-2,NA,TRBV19,CASSMGGTPRTGELFF,TGTGCCAGTAGTATGGGAGGGACACCACGCACCGGGGAGCTGTTTTTT
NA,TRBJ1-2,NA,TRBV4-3,CASSQRGGDYGYTF,TGCGCCAGCAGCCAAAGAGGAGGAGACTATGGCTACACCTTC
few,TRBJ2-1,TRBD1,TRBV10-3,CAISGLGQVNNEQFF,TGTGCCATCAGTGGATTGGGACAGGTTAACAATGAGCAGTTCTTC
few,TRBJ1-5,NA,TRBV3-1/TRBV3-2,CASSQGAYSNQPQHF,TGTGCCAGCAGCCAAGGTGCGTATAGCAATCAGCCCCAGCATTTT
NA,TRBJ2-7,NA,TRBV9,CASSVGAILQHEQYF,TGTGCCAGCAGCGTAGGGGCAATCCTGCAGCACGAGCAGTACTTC
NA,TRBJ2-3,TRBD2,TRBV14,CASSQGLAGGDTQYF,TGTGCCAGCAGCCAGGGTCTAGCGGGAGGAGATACGCAGTATTTT
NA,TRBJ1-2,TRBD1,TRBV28,CASIRTGGGYTF,TGTGCCAGCATCAGGACAGGGGGAGGCTACACCTTC
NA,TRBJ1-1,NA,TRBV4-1,CASSPGEGWGTEAFF,TGCGCCAGCAGCCCCGGGGAGGGTTGGGGCACTGAAGCTTTCTTT
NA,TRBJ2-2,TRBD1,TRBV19,CASRFGRGITGELFF,TGTGCCAGTCGGTTTGGCAGGGGGATTACCGGGGAGCTGTTTTTT
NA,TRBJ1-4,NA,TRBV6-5,CASSYSGQSSEKLFF,TGTGCCAGCAGTTACTCCGGACAGTCGAGTGAAAAACTGTTTTTT
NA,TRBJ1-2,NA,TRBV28,CASRNRVGYGYTF,TGTGCCAGCAGAAACAGGGTGGGGTATGGCTACACCTTC
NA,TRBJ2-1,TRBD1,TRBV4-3,CASSQGMDRSSYNEQFF,TGCGCCAGCAGCCAGGGGATGGACAGGAGCTCCTACAATGAGCAGTTCTTC
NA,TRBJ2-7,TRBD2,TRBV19,CASSISGLAGASYEQYF,TGTGCCAGTAGTATATCAGGACTAGCGGGAGCTTCCTACGAGCAGTACTTC
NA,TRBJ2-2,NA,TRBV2,CASTRDANTGELFF,TGTGCCAGCACGCGGGACGCGAACACCGGGGAGCTGTTTTTT
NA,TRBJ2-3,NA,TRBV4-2,CASSQEALWDTQYF,TGTGCCAGCAGCCAAGAGGCCCTTTGGGATACGCAGTATTTT
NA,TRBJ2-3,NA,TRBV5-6,CASSFKLSTDTQYF,TGTGCCAGCAGCTTCAAGCTTAGCACAGATACGCAGTATTTT
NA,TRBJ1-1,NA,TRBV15,CATSRAQGEAFF,TGTGCCACCAGCAGAGCCCAGGGGGAAGCTTTCTTT
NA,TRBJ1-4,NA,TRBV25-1,CASSVTNPNEKLFF,TGTGCCAGCAGTGTAACAAATCCTAATGAAAAACTGTTTTTT
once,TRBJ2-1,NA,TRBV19,CASSDSYNEQFF,TGTGCCAGTTCGGACAGCTACAATGAGCAGTTCTTC
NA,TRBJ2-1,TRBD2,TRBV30,CAWGIGTTGNEQFF,TGTGCCTGGGGAATAGGGACTACCGGGAATGAGCAGTTCTTC